This T cell receptor (beta chain) was obtained from a study of beta chain features in type 1 diabetes. The entirety of the isolated RNA underwent reverse transcription, so expressed TCRB transcripts were sequenced. Repertoires were generated with immunoSEQ multiplex PCR, while TCRdb's copy carries only in-frame clones and drops some. The data hold roughly 450,000 clones, with roughly an eighth observed a single time. Purity exceeded 98% in all sorted populations. Ten or more counts support this clone. V lost 4 bases, J lost 6 bases, and 14 bases lay in between. The CDR3 extends over 14 amino acids. Germline CDR1 is SGHTA and CDR2 is FQGNSA.

V usage is TRBV7-2 and J usage is TRBJ2-3; D may be TRBD1 (5 bases). The receptor comes from a woman aged 18-29 years in good health. The sequenced material came from naive CD4+ T cells from blood. In DNA form, the CDR3 reads TGTGCCAGCAGCTACACCGGGTCAGGGGATACGCAGTATTTT. Its protein is CASSYTGSGDTQYF.